One sample yielded the 31 T cell receptor beta chains listed below, sequenced in a study of blood T cells in healthy people across ages. A second PCR of about 6 to 12 cycles used a sample-barcoded 5' primer and a J-beta primer mix. TCRdb recomputed calls from the 5' RACE reads with MiXCR, one row per CDR3 protein. The table lists 1,500,000 or so distinct CDR3 sequences, under 55% of them singletons. The sequencing input was blood. These receptors all come from a woman in her late teens or twenties in good health.

The chain has TRBV20-1 and TRBJ2-7; no reliable D call. Trimming shortened V by 1 base and J by 5 bases, and 12 bases separated the two germline ends. Germline V gene lookup returns CDR1 DFQATT and CDR2 SNEGSKA (reference sequence). The CDR3 extends over 13 amino acids. For the CDR3, the DNA is TGCAGTGCTAGAGGGCCGAGTTTCCACGAGCAGTACTTC. Translated: CSARGPSFHEQYF.

The table lists this clonotype with a count of one. A junction end diverges from the germline sequence, so it may reflect a read error. The chain carries TRBV20-1 and TRBJ1-2, with D unresolved. The CDR3 spans 14 residues. Per germline, CDR1 DFQATT and CDR2 SNEGSKA (reference sequence). CDR3 nucleotides: TGCATTGCTAGAGATATCGGGAGAAACTATGGCTACACCTTC. Translating gives CIARDIGRNYGYTF.

This clonotype was detected only a few times. This rearrangement joins TRBV5-1 to TRBJ1-2, with 8 bases matching TRBD1. Germline assignment: CDR1 SGHRS and CDR2 YFSETQ. V gave up 3 bases and J gave up 4 bases; unmatched junction bases: 8. CDR3 length: 15 amino acids. CDR3 DNA: TGCGCCAGCAGCTCCCCGGCAGGACAGGGCTATGGCTACACCTTC. Encoded protein: CASSSPAGQGYGYTF. Together with reference TRBV5-1 and TRBJ1-2, the CDR3 gives the full variable domain: KAGVTQTPRYLIKTRGQQVTLSCSPISGHRSVSWYQQTPGQGLQFLFEYFSETQRNKGNFPGRFSGRQFSNSRSEMNVSTLELGDSALYLCASSSPAGQGYGYTFGSGTRLTVV.

This clonotype occurred a few times. The chain combines TRBV5-5 with TRBJ2-3; D gene unclear. Between the trimmed V and J ends, which lost 6 bases and 0 bases, there was a span of 8 bases. The V gene's germline CDR1 is SGHKS and CDR2 YYEKEE (reference sequence). CDR3 length equals 13 residues. The chain's CDR3 is CASTIFSTDTQYF. CDR3 DNA sequence: TGTGCCAGCACAATATTTAGCACAGATACGCAGTATTTT.

The chain combines TRBV6-5 with TRBJ2-7; the D is unclear. V dropped 8 bases and J dropped 5 bases, with 10 bases sitting between them. The CDR3 totals 11 residues. Germline loops: CDR1 MNHEY, CDR2 SVGAGI. The CDR3 DNA reads TGTGCCAGCCGCCGGGCGGACGAGCAGTACTTC. It translates to CASRRADEQYF.

The gene calls are TRBV2 and TRBJ2-1; 8 bases line up with TRBD1. The germline gives CDR1 SNHLY, CDR2 FYNNEI. The CDR3 totals 14 residues. The V segment lost 6 bases and the J segment 5 bases; nucleotides outside the gene matches: 6. The CDR3 coding sequence is TGTGCCAGCAGCCGGGACAGGCGAAACAATGAGCAGTTCTTC. It is translated as CASSRDRRNNEQFF.

The V and J genes are TRBV20-1 and TRBJ2-5, with D maybe TRBD1 (6 bases). The CDR3 spans 14 residues. CDR1 and CDR2 from the germline V gene are DFQATT and SNEGSKA (reference sequence). Trimming removed 3 bases at V and 1 base at J, with 12 bases between. The CDR3 DNA reads TGCAGTGCTAGCACACAGGGATCCCAAGAGACCCAGTACTTC. Its protein product is CSASTQGSQETQYF.

This clonotype was recorded a few times. The chain carries TRBV6-6 and TRBJ1-1, with 9 positions matching TRBD1. CDR1 and CDR2 from the germline V gene are MNHNY and SVGAGI (reference sequence). CDR3 size: 16 residues. The ends lost 6 bases at V and 4 bases at J; junction bases unmatched: 12. The CDR3 DNA is TGTGCCAGCAGCCTCCCCTCAGGGACAGGGAGCACTGAAGCTTTCTTT. Its translation: CASSLPSGTGSTEAFF.

This chain uses TRBV10-3 with TRBJ1-2, with D unresolved. CDR1 is ENHRY and CDR2 is SYGVKD in the germline V gene. Trimming shortened V by 0 bases and J by 6 bases, and 11 bases separated the two germline ends. This CDR3 is 14 amino acids long. CDR3 residues: CAISESKGRDGYTF. CDR3 nucleotide sequence: TGTGCCATCAGTGAGTCAAAAGGTCGGGATGGCTACACCTTC.

The rearrangement joins TRBV6-6 to TRBJ2-5, with D perhaps TRBD1 (6 bases). Germline V gene sequence: CDR1 MNHNY, CDR2 SVGAGI (reference sequence). This CDR3 spans 15 amino acids. V was trimmed by 2 bases and J by 0 bases, leaving 10 bases between them. In nucleotides, the CDR3 is TGTGCCAGCAGTTACATAGGGACATACCAAGAGACCCAGTACTTC. It yields the protein CASSYIGTYQETQYF.

This clonotype was counted only a few times. This chain links TRBV29-1 with TRBJ1-2, with D unclear. This CDR3 is 10 amino acids long. From germline, CDR1 is SQVTM and CDR2 ANQGSEA. Between the trimmed V and J ends, which lost 6 bases and 8 bases, there was a span of 10 bases. DNA for the CDR3: TGCAGCGTAAGCCATGCCGGCTACACCTTC. It codes for CSVSHAGYTF. Drawing the rest from reference TRBV29-1 and TRBJ1-2, the complete variable domain is SAVISQKPSRDICQRGTSLTIQCQVDSQVTMMFWYRQQPGQSLTLIATANQGSEATYESGFVIDKFPISRPNLTFSTLTVSNMSPEDSSIYLCSVSHAGYTFGSGTRLTVV.

This clonotype was counted only a few times. This may be a read error, as it is one base from a much larger clone. V is TRBV2 and J is TRBJ2-5, with no clear D. The closer fit of TRBJ2-1 to the DNA end suggests the J call may be wrong. The V gene's germline CDR1 is SNHLY and CDR2 FYNNEI. The CDR3 is made up of 12 amino acids. DNA of the CDR3: TGTGCCAGCAGTGGAACTTCTGAGACCCAGTTCTTC. The encoded protein is CASSGTSETQFF.

This chain uses TRBV4-1 with TRBJ1-2, with no clear D. Per germline, CDR1 MGHRA and CDR2 YSYEKL. V was trimmed by 3 bases and J by 5 bases, leaving 13 bases between them. This CDR3 region has 14 residues. In nucleotides, the CDR3 is TGCGCCAGCAGCCAGGAAGGGATATTTTATGGCTACACCTTC. Translating it yields CASSQEGIFYGYTF.

The chain is built from TRBV4-2 and TRBJ2-1, with a possible D match to TRBD2 (6 bases). This CDR3 comprises 15 residues. V was cut by 1 base and J by 4 bases, with 11 bases left in between. From germline, CDR1 is LGHNA and CDR2 YNFKEQ. CDR3 nucleotides: TGTGCCAGCAGCCAAGGTAGGGACTCTTACAATGAGCAGTTCTTC. It is translated as CASSQGRDSYNEQFF.

This clonotype was detected ten times or more. The gene calls are TRBV12-3 or TRBV12-4 and TRBJ1-5; perhaps TRBD1 as D (6 bases). This CDR3 spans 13 amino acids. The V gene lost 5 bases and the J gene lost 6 bases, with 11 bases spanning the gap. The CDR3 nucleotides are TGTGCCAGCAGTCCAGGGGAGGGTCAGCCCCAGCATTTT. It specifies CASSPGEGQPQHF.

The chain employs TRBV7-2 and TRBJ2-7; no clear D gene. Germline CDR1 and CDR2: SGHTA and FQGNSA. The V end lost 6 bases, the J end lost 0 bases, and 12 bases lay between the germline ends. This CDR3 region has 14 residues. CDR3 DNA: TGTGCCAGCAGGGATATGACGGCCTCCTACGAGCAGTACTTC. Amino acids: CASRDMTASYEQYF.

The chain is built from TRBV6-1 and TRBJ2-6; tentative D call: TRBD1 (6 bases). CDR1 is MNHNS, CDR2 SASEGT, per germline. The V gene lost 6 bases and the J gene lost 4 bases, with 16 bases spanning the gap. The CDR3 is made up of 16 amino acids. The CDR3 DNA is TGTGCCAGCAGGATCCTCGGACAGTCGGGGGCCAACGTCCTGACTTTC. Translated, it gives CASRILGQSGANVLTF.

J is TRBJ1-1 and V is TRBV7-2, with D hard to call. Germline V lookup: CDR1 SGHTA, CDR2 FQGNSA. The CDR3 is made up of 12 amino acids. Trimming removed 10 bases from V and 5 bases from J, with 14 bases in between. CDR3 sequence: CATRMRRTEAFF. The CDR3 region has the DNA TGTGCCACCCGGATGAGGCGAACTGAAGCTTTCTTT. The full variable domain, its missing parts supplied by reference TRBV7-2 and TRBJ1-1, is GAGVSQSPSNKVTEKGKDVELRCDPISGHTALYWYRQSLGQGLEFLIYFQGNSAPDKSGLPSDRFSAERTGGSVSTLTIQRTQQEDSAVYLCATRMRRTEAFFGQGTRLTVV.

The sample holds a few counts of this clonotype. The chain carries TRBV15 and TRBJ1-4; 9 nucleotides line up with TRBD1. The CDR3 runs 15 residues. Trimming cost V 0 bases and J 5 bases; bases outside gene matches: 1. Germline V gene lookup returns CDR1 LNHNV and CDR2 YYDKDF (reference sequence). The CDR3 region has the DNA TGTGCCACCAGCAGAGAGGACAGGGGCAATGAAAAACTGTTTTTT. Its translation is CATSREDRGNEKLFF.

This chain joins TRBV9 and TRBJ2-1, with 12 bases lining up with TRBD2. The CDR3 spans 16 residues. Germline V gene lookup returns CDR1 SGDLS and CDR2 YYNGEE. V lost 4 bases to trimming and J lost 8 bases; unmatched junction nucleotides: 10. This CDR3 is CASSWGGTSGSDEQFF. DNA of the CDR3: TGTGCCAGCAGCTGGGGGGGGACTAGCGGGTCGGATGAGCAGTTCTTC.

The chain joins TRBV7-2 to TRBJ2-7; D ambiguous. Germline V gene sequence: CDR1 SGHTA, CDR2 FQGNSA. V was clipped by 1 base and J by 4 bases, with 11 bases between them. The CDR3 runs to 14 residues. The CDR3 loop reads CASSLGRQKYEQYF. DNA of the CDR3: TGTGCCAGCAGCTTAGGGCGGCAGAAATACGAGCAGTACTTC. Supplemented by reference TRBV7-2 and TRBJ2-7, the full variable domain reads GAGVSQSPSNKVTEKGKDVELRCDPISGHTALYWYRQSLGQGLEFLIYFQGNSAPDKSGLPSDRFSAERTGGSVSTLTIQRTQQEDSAVYLCASSLGRQKYEQYFGPGTRLTVT.

This clonotype was detected many times. For the CDR3, the DNA is TGCAGCGTTGAGGTTGGGGGCAGCAATCAGCCCCAGCATTTT. This codes for CSVEVGGSNQPQHF. The chain combines TRBV29-1 with TRBJ1-5; D may be TRBD1 (6 bases). Between the trimmed V and J ends, which lost 3 bases and 1 base, there was a span of 10 bases. This CDR3 has 14 amino acids. Germline loops: CDR1 SQVTM, CDR2 ANQGSEA.

This chain connects TRBV29-1 to TRBJ2-7; maybe TRBD2 (6 bases). CDR1 SQVTM and CDR2 ANQGSEA come from the germline V gene. Trimming pared 4 bases from V and 7 bases from J, leaving 14 bases between. This CDR3 has 12 amino acids. DNA of the CDR3: TGCAGCGTTGGAGGAGGAGCGGGTGAGCAGTACTTC. Its translation: CSVGGGAGEQYF.

This clonotype occurred a few times. The chain recombines TRBV25-1 with TRBJ2-3; 12 nucleotides line up with TRBD2. Per the germline V gene, CDR1 is MGHDK and CDR2 is SYGVNS. V lost 3 bases to trimming and J lost 5 bases; unmatched junction nucleotides: 6. The CDR3 is made up of 16 amino acids. The CDR3 loop reads CASSDASGGAIDTQYF. Written as DNA, the CDR3 is TGTGCCAGCAGTGATGCTAGCGGGGGGGCAATAGATACGCAGTATTTT.

The chain uses TRBV5-1 and TRBJ1-4; D unclear. Germline CDR1 is SGHRS and CDR2 is YFSETQ. V lost 0 bases, J lost 8 bases, and 14 bases lay in between. The CDR3 is made up of 15 amino acids. DNA for the CDR3: TGCGCCAGCAGCTTGGATCGGGCTCCTTCCGAAAAACTGTTTTTT. It encodes CASSLDRAPSEKLFF.

This chain uses TRBV6-5 with TRBJ1-6, with TRBD1 as a possible D gene (5 bases). The length of the CDR3 is 16 residues. Germline CDR1 and CDR2: MNHEY and SVGAGI. V was pared by 0 bases and J by 9 bases, with 15 bases between. This CDR3 reads CASSYSASGSGSPLHF. CDR3 bases: TGTGCCAGCAGTTACTCGGCATCAGGGTCTGGTTCACCCCTCCACTTT.

The chain employs TRBV7-9 and TRBJ1-1; tentative D call: TRBD1 (5 bases). The CDR3 extends over 15 amino acids. Trimming removed 6 bases at V and 3 bases at J, with 17 bases between. Germline CDR1 reads SEHNR; CDR2 reads FQNEAQ (reference sequence). CDR3 nucleotide sequence: TGTGCCAGCAGGCTTTCTTCAGGGACGCACACTGAAGCTTTCTTT. It yields the protein CASRLSSGTHTEAFF.

This clonotype was observed a few times. The V gene is TRBV28, the J gene TRBJ2-1; the D gene could be TRBD1 or TRBD2 (5 bases each). The germline V gene encodes CDR1 MDHEN and CDR2 SYDVKM. The germline V and J ends were trimmed by 8 bases and 12 bases, with 20 bases remaining between them. This CDR3 is 13 amino acids long. This CDR3 is CASFGQELEGQFF. The CDR3 DNA reads TGTGCCAGCTTCGGACAAGAACTAGAGGGGCAGTTCTTC.

The chain links TRBV20-1 to TRBJ2-5; D might be TRBD1 or TRBD2, each matching 5 bases. The V end was cut by 6 bases, the J end by 11 bases, with 16 bases between. From germline, CDR1 is DFQATT and CDR2 SNEGSKA (reference sequence). The CDR3 runs 11 residues. Written as DNA, the CDR3 is TGCAGTGCCCAGAGGGGTCGTGAGCAGTACTTC. It yields the protein CSAQRGREQYF.

The genes are TRBV7-6 and TRBJ2-3, with 10 bases matching TRBD2. Germline CDR1 reads SGHVS; CDR2 reads FNYEAQ. The CDR3 contains 18 residues. After removal of 5 bases from V and 7 bases from J, the junction contained 18 bases not matched to a gene. The CDR3 here is CASSPLSGRAQGFNTQYF. The CDR3 nucleotides are TGTGCCAGCAGCCCCCTCAGCGGGAGGGCTCAGGGATTCAATACGCAGTATTTT.

The J gene is TRBJ2-5, the V gene TRBV7-2; the D gene is possibly TRBD1 (7 bases). The CDR3 spans 17 residues. V lost 3 bases, J lost 6 bases, and 23 bases lay in between. The germline CDR1 and CDR2 sequences are SGHTA and FQGNSA. The CDR3 coding sequence is TGTGCCAGCAGCTTCGAACTAGCAGGGGGGAGTGGTAAGACCCAGTACTTC. As protein: CASSFELAGGSGKTQYF.